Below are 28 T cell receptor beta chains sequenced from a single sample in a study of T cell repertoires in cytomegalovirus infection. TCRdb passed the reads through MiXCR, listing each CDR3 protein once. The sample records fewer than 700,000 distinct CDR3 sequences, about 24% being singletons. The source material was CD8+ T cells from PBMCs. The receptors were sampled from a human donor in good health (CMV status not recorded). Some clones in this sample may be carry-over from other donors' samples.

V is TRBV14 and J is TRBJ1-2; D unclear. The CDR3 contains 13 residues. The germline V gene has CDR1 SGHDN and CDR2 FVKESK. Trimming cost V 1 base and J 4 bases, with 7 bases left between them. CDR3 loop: CASSQGVIYGYTF. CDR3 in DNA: TGTGCCAGCAGCCAAGGAGTTATCTATGGCTACACCTTC.

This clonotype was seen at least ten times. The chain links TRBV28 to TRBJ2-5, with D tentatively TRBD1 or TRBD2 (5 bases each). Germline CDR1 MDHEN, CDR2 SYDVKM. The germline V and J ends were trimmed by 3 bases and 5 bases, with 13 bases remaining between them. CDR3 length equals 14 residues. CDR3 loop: CASSFRGPTETQYF. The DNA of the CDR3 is TGTGCCAGCAGTTTCCGGGGACCCACGGAGACCCAGTACTTC.

The CDR3 region has the DNA TGTGCCAGCAGTGACGCAATGGATACGCAGTATTTT. Residues: CASSDAMDTQYF. V is TRBV2 and J is TRBJ2-3; D unresolved. Germline CDR1 and CDR2: SNHLY and FYNNEI. The CDR3 consists of 12 residues. The V gene lost 3 bases and the J gene lost 6 bases, with 7 bases spanning the gap.

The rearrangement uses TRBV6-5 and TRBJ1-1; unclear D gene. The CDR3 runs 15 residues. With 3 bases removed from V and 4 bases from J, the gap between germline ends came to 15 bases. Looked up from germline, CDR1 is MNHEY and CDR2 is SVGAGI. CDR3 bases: TGTGCCAGCAGTTATTCCCGTGACTTTGGCACTGAAGCTTTCTTT. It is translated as CASSYSRDFGTEAFF.

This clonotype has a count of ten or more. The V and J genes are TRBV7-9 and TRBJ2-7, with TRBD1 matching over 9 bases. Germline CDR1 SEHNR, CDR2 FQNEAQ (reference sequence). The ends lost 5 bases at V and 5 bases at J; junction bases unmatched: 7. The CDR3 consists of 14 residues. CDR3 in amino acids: CASSNRTGVDEQYV. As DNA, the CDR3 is TGTGCCAGCAGCAACAGGACAGGGGTCGACGAGCAGTACGTC.

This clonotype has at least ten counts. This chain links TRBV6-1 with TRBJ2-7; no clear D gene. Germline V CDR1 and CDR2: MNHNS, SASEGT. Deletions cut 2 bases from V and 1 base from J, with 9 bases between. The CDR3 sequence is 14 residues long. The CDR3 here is CASSETRGSYEQYF. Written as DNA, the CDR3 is TGTGCCAGCAGTGAAACAAGAGGTTCCTACGAGCAGTACTTC.

The CDR3, as DNA: TGTACCAGCAGCTTGACGGGGAGGACAGCTTACGAGCAGTACGTC. Translating gives CTSSLTGRTAYEQYV. This chain uses TRBV11-2 with TRBJ2-7, with D perhaps given as TRBD1 or TRBD2 (6 bases each). Looked up from germline, CDR1 is SGHAT and CDR2 is FQNNGV. This CDR3 is built from 15 residues.

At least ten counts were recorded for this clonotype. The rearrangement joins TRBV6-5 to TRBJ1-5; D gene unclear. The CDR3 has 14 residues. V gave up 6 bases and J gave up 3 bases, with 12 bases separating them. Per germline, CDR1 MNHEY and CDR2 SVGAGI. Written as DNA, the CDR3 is TGTGCCAGCAGCGAACTACGGGCCAATCAGCCCCAGCATTTT. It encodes CASSELRANQPQHF.

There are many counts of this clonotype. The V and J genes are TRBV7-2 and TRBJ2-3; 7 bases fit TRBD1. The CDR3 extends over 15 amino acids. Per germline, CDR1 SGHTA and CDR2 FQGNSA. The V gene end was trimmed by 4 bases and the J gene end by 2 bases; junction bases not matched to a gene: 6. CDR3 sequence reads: CASSWDSPLTDTQYF. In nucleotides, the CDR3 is TGTGCCAGCAGCTGGGACAGCCCTCTCACAGATACGCAGTATTTT. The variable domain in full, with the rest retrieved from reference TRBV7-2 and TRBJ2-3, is GAGVSQSPSNKVTEKGKDVELRCDPISGHTALYWYRQSLGQGLEFLIYFQGNSAPDKSGLPSDRFSAERTGGSVSTLTIQRTQQEDSAVYLCASSWDSPLTDTQYFGPGTRLTVL.

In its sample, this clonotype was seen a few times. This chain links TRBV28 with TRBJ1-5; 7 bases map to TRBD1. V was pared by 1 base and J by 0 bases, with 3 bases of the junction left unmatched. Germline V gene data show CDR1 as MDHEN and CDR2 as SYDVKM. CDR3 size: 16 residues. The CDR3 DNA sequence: TGTGCCAGCAGTTTATTGGGACAGTCTAGCAATCAGCCCCAGCATTTT. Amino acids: CASSLLGQSSNQPQHF.

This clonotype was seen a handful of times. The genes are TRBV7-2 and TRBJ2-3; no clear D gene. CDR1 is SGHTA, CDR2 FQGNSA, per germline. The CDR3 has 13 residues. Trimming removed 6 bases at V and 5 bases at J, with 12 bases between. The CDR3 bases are TGTGCCAGCAGTCCGAGACGACTAGATACGCAGTATTTT. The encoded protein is CASSPRRLDTQYF.

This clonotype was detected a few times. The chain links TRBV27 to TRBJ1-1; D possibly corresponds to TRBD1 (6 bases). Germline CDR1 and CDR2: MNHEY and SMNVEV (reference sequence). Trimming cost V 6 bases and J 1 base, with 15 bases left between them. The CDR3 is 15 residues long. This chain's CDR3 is CASSPPQGRNTEAFF. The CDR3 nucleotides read TGTGCCAGCAGCCCTCCCCAGGGGAGGAACACTGAAGCTTTCTTT.

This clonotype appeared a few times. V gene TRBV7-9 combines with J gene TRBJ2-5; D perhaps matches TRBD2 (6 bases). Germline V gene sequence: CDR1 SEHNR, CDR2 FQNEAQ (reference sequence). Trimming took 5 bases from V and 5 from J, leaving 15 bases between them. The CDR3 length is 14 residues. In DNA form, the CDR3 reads TGTGCCAGCAGCCGTCGTTTGGGAGGCGAGACCCAGTACTTC. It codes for CASSRRLGGETQYF.

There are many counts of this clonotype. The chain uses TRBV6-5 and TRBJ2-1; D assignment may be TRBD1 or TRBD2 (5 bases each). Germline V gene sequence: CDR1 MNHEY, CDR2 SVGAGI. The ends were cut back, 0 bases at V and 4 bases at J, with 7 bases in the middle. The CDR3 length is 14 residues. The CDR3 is CASSYSRGYNEQFF. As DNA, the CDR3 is TGTGCCAGCAGTTACTCGAGGGGTTACAATGAGCAGTTCTTC.

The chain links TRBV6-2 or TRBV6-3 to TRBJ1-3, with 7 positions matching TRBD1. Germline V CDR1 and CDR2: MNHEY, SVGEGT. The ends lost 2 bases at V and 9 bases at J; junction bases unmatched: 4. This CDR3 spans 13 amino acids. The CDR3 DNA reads TGTGCCAGCAGTTACGGGACAGAATTCACCATATATTTT. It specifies CASSYGTEFTIYF.

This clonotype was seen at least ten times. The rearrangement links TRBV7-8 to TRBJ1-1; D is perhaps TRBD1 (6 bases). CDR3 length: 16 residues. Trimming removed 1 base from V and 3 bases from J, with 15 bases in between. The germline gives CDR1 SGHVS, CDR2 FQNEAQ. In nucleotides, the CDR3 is TGTGCCAGCAGCTTAGGAGTCAGGGGATCGGACACTGAAGCTTTCTTT. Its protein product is CASSLGVRGSDTEAFF. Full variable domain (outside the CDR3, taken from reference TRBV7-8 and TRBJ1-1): GAGVSQSPRYKVAKRGQDVALRCDPISGHVSLFWYQQALGQGPEFLTYFQNEAQLDKSGLPSDRFFAERPEGSVSTLKIQRTQQEDSAVYLCASSLGVRGSDTEAFFGQGTRLTVV.

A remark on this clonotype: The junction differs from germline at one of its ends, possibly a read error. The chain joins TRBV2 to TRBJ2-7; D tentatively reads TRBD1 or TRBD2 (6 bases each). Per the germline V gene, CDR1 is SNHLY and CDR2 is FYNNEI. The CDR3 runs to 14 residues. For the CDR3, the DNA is TGCACCAGCGTACAGGGAGGTGGAACCTACGAGCAGTACTTC. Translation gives CTSVQGGGTYEQYF.

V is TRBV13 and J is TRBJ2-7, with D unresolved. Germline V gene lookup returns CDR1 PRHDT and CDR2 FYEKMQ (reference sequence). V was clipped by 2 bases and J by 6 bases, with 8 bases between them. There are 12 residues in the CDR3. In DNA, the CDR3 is TGTGCCAGCAGCTTACCCAGATCCGAGCAGTACTTC. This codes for CASSLPRSEQYF. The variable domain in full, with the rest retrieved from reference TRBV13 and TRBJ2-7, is AAGVIQSPRHLIKEKRETATLKCYPIPRHDTVYWYQQGPGQDPQFLISFYEKMQSDKGSIPDRFSAQQFSDYHSELNMSSLELGDSALYFCASSLPRSEQYFGPGTRLTVT.

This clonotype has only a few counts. The CDR3 sequence is CSAGGASYEQYV. The CDR3 bases are TGCAGTGCGGGGGGTGCGTCCTACGAGCAGTACGTC. The chain recombines TRBV20-1 with TRBJ2-7; D might be TRBD2 (6 bases). V lost 6 bases and J lost 1, with 10 bases in between. The V gene's germline CDR1 is DFQATT and CDR2 SNEGSKA (reference sequence). The CDR3 loop spans 12 amino acids.

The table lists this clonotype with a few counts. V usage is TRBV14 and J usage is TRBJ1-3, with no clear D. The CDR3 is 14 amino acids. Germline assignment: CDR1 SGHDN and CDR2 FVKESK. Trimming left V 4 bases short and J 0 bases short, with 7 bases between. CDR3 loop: CASSPSASGNTIYF. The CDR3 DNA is TGTGCCAGCAGCCCCTCTGCCTCTGGAAACACCATATATTTT.

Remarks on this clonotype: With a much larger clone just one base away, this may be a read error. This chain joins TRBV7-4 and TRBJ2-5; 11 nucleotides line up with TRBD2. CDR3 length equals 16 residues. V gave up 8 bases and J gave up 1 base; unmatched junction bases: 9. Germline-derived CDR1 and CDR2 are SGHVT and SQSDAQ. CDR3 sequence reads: CASGSLGTSGQETQYF. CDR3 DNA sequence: TGTGCCAGCGGCTCACTCGGGACTAGCGGCCAAGAGACCCAGTACTTC.

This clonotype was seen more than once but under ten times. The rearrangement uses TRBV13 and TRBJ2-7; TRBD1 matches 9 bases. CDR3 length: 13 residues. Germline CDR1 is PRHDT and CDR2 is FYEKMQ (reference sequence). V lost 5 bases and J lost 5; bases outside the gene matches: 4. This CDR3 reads CASSPGTGNEQYV. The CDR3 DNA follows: TGTGCCAGCAGCCCGGGGACAGGGAACGAGCAGTACGTC.

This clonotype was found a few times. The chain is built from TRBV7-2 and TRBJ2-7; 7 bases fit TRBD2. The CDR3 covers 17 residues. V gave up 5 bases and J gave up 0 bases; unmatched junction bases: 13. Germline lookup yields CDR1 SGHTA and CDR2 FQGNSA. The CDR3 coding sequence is TGTGCCAGCAGCCTCTCGCAAAGCGGGGACCTCTCCTACGAGCAGTACTTC. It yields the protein CASSLSQSGDLSYEQYF.

This CDR3 is CASSYSRDPGTGAGELFF. The CDR3 DNA sequence: TGTGCCAGCAGTTACTCTCGGGACCCCGGGACAGGGGCCGGGGAGCTGTTTTTT. J is TRBJ2-2 and V is TRBV6-6; 10 bases are a match to TRBD1. The CDR3 length is 18 residues. Losses at the gene ends were 0 bases for V and 6 bases for J; bases not matched to a gene: 10. Per germline, CDR1 MNHNY and CDR2 SVGAGI (reference sequence).

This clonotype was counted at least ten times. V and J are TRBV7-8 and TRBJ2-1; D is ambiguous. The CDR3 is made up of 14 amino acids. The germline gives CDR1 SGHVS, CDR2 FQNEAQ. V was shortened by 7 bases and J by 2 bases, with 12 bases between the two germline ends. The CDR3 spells CASNADQTYNEQFF. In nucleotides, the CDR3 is TGTGCCAGCAACGCAGACCAAACCTACAATGAGCAGTTCTTC.

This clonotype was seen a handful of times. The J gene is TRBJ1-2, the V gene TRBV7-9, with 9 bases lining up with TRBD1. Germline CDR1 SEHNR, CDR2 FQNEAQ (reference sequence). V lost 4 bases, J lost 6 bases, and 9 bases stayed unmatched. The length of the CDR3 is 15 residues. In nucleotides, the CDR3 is TGTGCCAGCAGCTCAGCCGGGACAGGGACGGATGGCTACACCTTC. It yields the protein CASSSAGTGTDGYTF. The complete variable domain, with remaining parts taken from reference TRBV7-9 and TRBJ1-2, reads DTGVSQNPRHKITKRGQNVTFRCDPISEHNRLYWYRQTLGQGPEFLTYFQNEAQLEKSRLLSDRFSAERPKGSFSTLEIQRTEQGDSAMYLCASSSAGTGTDGYTFGSGTRLTVV.

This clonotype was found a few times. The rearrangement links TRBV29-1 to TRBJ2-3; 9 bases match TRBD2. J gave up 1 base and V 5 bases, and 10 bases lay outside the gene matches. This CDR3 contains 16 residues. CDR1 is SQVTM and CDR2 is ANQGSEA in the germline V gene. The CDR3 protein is CSVLAALAGGTDTQYF. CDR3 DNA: TGCAGCGTTCTAGCCGCATTAGCGGGGGGCACAGATACGCAGTATTTT.

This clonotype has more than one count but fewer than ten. CDR3 sequence (DNA): TGTGCCAGCAGAACAGGGGGTCCTAACTATGGCTACACCTTC. This gives the protein CASRTGGPNYGYTF. The chain couples TRBV2 to TRBJ1-2; 8 bases are a match to TRBD1. The CDR3 runs to 14 residues. In germline, CDR1 is SNHLY, CDR2 FYNNEI. V trimming: 6 bases; J trimming: 0 bases; junction bases outside the gene matches: 3.